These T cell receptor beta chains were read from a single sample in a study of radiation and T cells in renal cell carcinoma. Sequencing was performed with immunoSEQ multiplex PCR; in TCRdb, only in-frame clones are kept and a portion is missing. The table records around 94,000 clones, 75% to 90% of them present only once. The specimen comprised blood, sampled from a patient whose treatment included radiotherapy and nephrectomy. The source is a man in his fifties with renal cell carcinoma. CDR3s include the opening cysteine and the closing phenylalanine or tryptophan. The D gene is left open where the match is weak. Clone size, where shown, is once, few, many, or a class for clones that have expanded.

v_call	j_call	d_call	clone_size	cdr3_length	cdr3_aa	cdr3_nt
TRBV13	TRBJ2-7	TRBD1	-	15	CASSLVGQGAREQYF	TGTGCCAGCAGCTTAGTCGGGCAGGGGGCTCGCGAGCAGTACTTC
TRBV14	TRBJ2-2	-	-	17	CASSLSFVDRWSGELFF	TGTGCCAGCAGCCTCTCATTCGTTGATCGGTGGTCCGGGGAGCTGTTTTTT
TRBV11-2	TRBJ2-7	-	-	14	CASSSHPLGYEQYF	TGTGCCAGCAGCTCACACCCCCTTGGGTACGAGCAGTACTTC
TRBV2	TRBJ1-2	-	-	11	CASREDYGYTF	TGTGCCAGCAGGGAGGACTATGGCTACACCTTC
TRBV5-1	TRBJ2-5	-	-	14	CASSLGQGRETQYF	TGCGCCAGCAGCTTGGGTCAGGGGAGAGAGACCCAGTACTTC
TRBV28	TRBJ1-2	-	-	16	CASSLLVGAPNYGYTF	TGTGCCAGCAGTTTGCTTGTGGGGGCTCCTAACTATGGCTACACCTTC
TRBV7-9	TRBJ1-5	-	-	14	CASSYGQDDGPQHF	TGTGCCAGCAGCTATGGCCAGGATGACGGGCCCCAGCATTTT
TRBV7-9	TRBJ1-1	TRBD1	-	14	CASSQGGWNTEAFF	TGTGCCAGCAGCCAAGGGGGCTGGAACACTGAAGCTTTCTTT
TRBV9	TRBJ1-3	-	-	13	CASSVDGPSTIYF	TGTGCCAGCAGCGTAGACGGTCCCTCCACCATATATTTT
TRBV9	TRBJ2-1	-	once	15	CASSPRGQEKAEQFF	TGTGCCAGCAGCCCCCGAGGGCAGGAGAAAGCTGAGCAGTTCTTC
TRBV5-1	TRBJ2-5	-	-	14	CASSLVPDQETQYF	TGCGCCAGCAGCTTGGTCCCGGACCAAGAGACCCAGTACTTC
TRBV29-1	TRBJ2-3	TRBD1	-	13	CSVDIGGADTQYF	TGCAGCGTTGATATAGGGGGCGCAGATACGCAGTATTTT
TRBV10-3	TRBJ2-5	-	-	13	CAISVAGQETQYF	TGTGCCATCAGTGTCGCAGGCCAAGAGACCCAGTACTTC
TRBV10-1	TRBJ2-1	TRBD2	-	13	CASTSSGSHEQFF	TGCGCCAGCACTTCTAGCGGGAGCCATGAGCAGTTCTTC
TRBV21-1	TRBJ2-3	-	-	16	CASSLGAGISTDTQYF	TGTGCCAGCAGCTTAGGAGCGGGGATTAGCACAGATACGCAGTATTTT
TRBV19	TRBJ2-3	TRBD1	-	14	CASSVNRGPDTQYF	TGTGCCAGTAGTGTAAACAGGGGGCCAGATACGCAGTATTTT